The next 12 T cell receptor beta chains were all read from a single sample in a study of identical twins (dated by TCRdb to 2016 to 2017). Libraries were prepared through 5' RACE. The listed sequencing device is Illumina HiSeq 2000. TCRdb trimmed the raw reads at Q25, called clones with MiXCR and kept productive beta chains. CDR3 protein sequences are deduplicated, and each keeps its most common genes and DNA. This sample gives approximately 500,000 distinct CDR3 sequences in total; 20% to 25% of them show up just once. 2.9% of the sample is in the top ten clones. These same records also appear under a second study, on T cells expressing NK-cell markers.

Sequenced input: CD4+ T cells sorted from blood. Receptors originate from a woman younger than 30 in good health.

The chain is built from TRBV29-1 and TRBJ2-7; 7 bases align to TRBD1. V was clipped by 5 bases and J by 5 bases; unmatched bases: 9. The CDR3 is 13 residues long. Germline V gene data show CDR1 as SQVTM and CDR2 as ANQGSEA. The CDR3 bases are TGCAGCGTTTACGGGACAGAGAGCCACGAGCAGTACTTC. It specifies CSVYGTESHEQYF.

This clonotype has a handful of counts. The chain couples TRBV29-1 to TRBJ2-7; maybe TRBD1 (5 bases). V shed 6 bases and J shed 3 bases, with 9 bases lying between them. The length of the CDR3 is 11 residues. CDR1 and CDR2 from the germline V gene are SQVTM and ANQGSEA. CDR3 sequence (DNA): TGCAGCGTCGGACACCTCTACGAGCAGTACTTC. Translation gives CSVGHLYEQYF.

The rearrangement links TRBV4-1 to TRBJ1-2; D may be TRBD1 (5 bases). CDR1 MGHRA and CDR2 YSYEKL come from the germline V gene. CDR3 length: 14 amino acids. V was clipped by 3 bases and J by 8 bases, with 16 bases between them. The CDR3 region has the DNA TGCGCCAGCAGCCACTATTCGGACGGGGCGGGCTACACCTTC. Translating gives CASSHYSDGAGYTF.

This clonotype has more than one count but fewer than ten. J is TRBJ2-3 and V is TRBV6-1, with 10 bases lining up with TRBD2. The CDR3 consists of 15 residues. The trim removed 3 bases at V and 3 bases at J, leaving 3 bases unmatched. Germline loops: CDR1 MNHNS, CDR2 SASEGT. Here the CDR3 reads CASSDRTSGTDTQYF. The CDR3 DNA reads TGTGCCAGCAGTGACCGGACTAGCGGTACAGATACGCAGTATTTT.

This clonotype has just a few counts. The J gene is TRBJ2-3, the V gene TRBV2; perhaps D is TRBD1 or TRBD2 (5 bases each). This CDR3 region has 14 residues. CDR1 and CDR2 from the germline V gene are SNHLY and FYNNEI. Trimming stripped 3 bases from V and 4 bases from J, with 11 bases between. CDR3 amino acids: CASSELRGADTQYF. The CDR3 bases are TGTGCCAGCAGTGAGTTGAGGGGCGCAGATACGCAGTATTTT.

This clonotype has a handful of counts. V is TRBV20-1 and J is TRBJ2-3; D is perhaps TRBD1 or TRBD2 (5 bases each). The CDR3 consists of 13 residues. Trimming left V 6 bases short and J 11 bases short, with 21 bases between. CDR1 is DFQATT and CDR2 is SNEGSKA in the germline V gene (reference sequence). Here the CDR3 reads CSALFRDGMVQYF. CDR3 sequence (DNA): TGCAGTGCCTTGTTTAGGGACGGGATGGTGCAGTATTTT.

This clonotype has a single count. The gene calls are TRBV4-3 and TRBJ2-7; TRBD2 agrees at 8 bases. Germline loops: CDR1 LGHNA, CDR2 YSLEER. The CDR3 has 14 amino acids. The V and J ends lost 1 base and 6 bases, in that order; junction bases with no gene match: 5. The CDR3 DNA sequence: TGCGCCAGCAGCCAAGCAGCGGGAGTCACCGAGCAGTACTTC. Translated, it gives CASSQAAGVTEQYF.

This clonotype was counted between two and nine times. The chain links TRBV12-3 or TRBV12-4 to TRBJ1-6; no reliable D call. Trimming cost V 4 bases and J 9 bases, with 7 bases left between them. The CDR3 is made up of 12 amino acids. The CDR3 loop reads CASSSSFSPLHF. The CDR3 DNA sequence: TGTGCCAGCAGTTCCTCTTTTTCACCCCTCCACTTT.

V and J are TRBV3-1 and TRBJ1-6; D gene ambiguous. Trimming pared 0 bases from V and 10 bases from J, leaving 16 bases between. This CDR3 is 16 amino acids long. CDR1 LGHDT and CDR2 YNNKEL come from the germline V gene (reference sequence). The CDR3 loop reads CASSQDPIGLGSPLHF. The CDR3 DNA is TGTGCCAGCAGCCAAGATCCTATAGGTTTAGGCTCACCCCTCCACTTT.

This clonotype was counted only a few times. This chain connects TRBV12-3 or TRBV12-4 to TRBJ2-1; the D gene could be TRBD1 or TRBD2 (6 bases each). The CDR3 runs 14 residues. V lost 5 bases, J lost 8 bases, and 16 bases lay in between. CDR3 region: CASSRSGGPDEQFF. CDR3 DNA sequence: TGTGCCAGCAGTCGATCCGGGGGCCCGGATGAGCAGTTCTTC.

The chain employs TRBV5-1 and TRBJ1-5; D unclear. V was pared by 3 bases and J by 7 bases, with 11 bases between. The CDR3 loop spans 13 amino acids. Germline lookup yields CDR1 SGHRS and CDR2 YFSETQ. CDR3 amino acids: CASSWDARQPQHF. The CDR3 DNA is TGCGCCAGCAGCTGGGATGCGAGGCAGCCCCAGCATTTT.

This clonotype occurred a few times. The chain uses TRBV5-1 and TRBJ2-7; no clear D. V dropped 1 base and J dropped 6 bases, with 17 bases sitting between them. Germline CDR1 is SGHRS and CDR2 is YFSETQ. The CDR3 sequence is 15 residues long. The CDR3: CASSLLWLERSEQYF. The CDR3 DNA reads TGCGCCAGCAGCTTGCTCTGGCTCGAACGATCCGAGCAGTACTTC.